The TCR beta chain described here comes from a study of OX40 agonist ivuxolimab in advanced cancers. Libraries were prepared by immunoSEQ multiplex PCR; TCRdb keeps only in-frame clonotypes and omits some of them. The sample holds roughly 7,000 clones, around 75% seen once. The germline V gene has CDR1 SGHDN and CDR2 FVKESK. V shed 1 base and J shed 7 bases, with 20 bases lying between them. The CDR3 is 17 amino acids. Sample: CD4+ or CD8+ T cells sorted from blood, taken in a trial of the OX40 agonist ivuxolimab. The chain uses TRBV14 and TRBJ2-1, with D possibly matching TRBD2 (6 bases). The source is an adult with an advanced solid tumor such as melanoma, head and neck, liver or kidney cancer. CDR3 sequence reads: CASSQVRLGLALNEQFF. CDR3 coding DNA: TGTGCCAGCAGCCAAGTAAGGTTGGGGCTAGCGTTAAATGAGCAGTTCTTC.